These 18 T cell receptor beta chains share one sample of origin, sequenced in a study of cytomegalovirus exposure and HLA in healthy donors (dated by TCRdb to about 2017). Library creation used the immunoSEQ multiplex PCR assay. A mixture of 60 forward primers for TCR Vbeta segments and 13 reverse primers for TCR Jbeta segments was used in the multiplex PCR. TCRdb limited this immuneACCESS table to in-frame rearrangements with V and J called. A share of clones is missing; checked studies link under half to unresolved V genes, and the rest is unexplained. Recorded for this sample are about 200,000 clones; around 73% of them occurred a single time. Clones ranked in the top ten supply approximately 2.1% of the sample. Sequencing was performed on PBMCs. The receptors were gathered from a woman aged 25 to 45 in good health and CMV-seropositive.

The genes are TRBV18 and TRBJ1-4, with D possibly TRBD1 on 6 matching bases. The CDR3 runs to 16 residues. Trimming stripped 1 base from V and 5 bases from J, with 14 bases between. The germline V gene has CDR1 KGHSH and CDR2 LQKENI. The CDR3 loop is CASSPQTGHPNEKLFF. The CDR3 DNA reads TGTGCCAGCTCACCACAGACGGGACACCCGAATGAAAAACTGTTTTTT.

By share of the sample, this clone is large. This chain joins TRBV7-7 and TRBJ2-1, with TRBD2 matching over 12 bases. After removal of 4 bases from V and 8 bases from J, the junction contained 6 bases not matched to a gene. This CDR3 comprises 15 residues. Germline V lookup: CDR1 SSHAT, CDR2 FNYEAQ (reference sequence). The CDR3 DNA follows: TGTGCCAGCAGCTCCGGACTAGCGGGATACGATGAGCAGTTCTTC. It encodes CASSSGLAGYDEQFF.

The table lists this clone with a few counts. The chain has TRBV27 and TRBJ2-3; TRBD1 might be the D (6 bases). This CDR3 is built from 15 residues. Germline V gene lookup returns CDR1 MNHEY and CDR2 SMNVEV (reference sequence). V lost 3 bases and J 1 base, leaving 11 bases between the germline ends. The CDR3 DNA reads TGTGCCAGCAGTTTCCGGCCAGGGGGCACAGATACGCAGTATTTT. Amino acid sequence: CASSFRPGGTDTQYF.

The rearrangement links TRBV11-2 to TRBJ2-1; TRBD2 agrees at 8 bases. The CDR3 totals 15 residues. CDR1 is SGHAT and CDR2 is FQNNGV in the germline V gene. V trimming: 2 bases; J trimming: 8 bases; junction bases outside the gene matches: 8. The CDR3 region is CASSLREGGWDEQFF. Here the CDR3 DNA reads TGTGCCAGCAGCTTACGGGAGGGCGGTTGGGATGAGCAGTTCTTC.

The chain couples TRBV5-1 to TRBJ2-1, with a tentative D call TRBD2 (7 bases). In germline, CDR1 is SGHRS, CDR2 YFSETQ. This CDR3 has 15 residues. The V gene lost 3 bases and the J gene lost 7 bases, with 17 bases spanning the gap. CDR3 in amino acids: CASSYNEGGENEQFF. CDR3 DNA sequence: TGCGCCAGCAGCTATAATGAGGGGGGGGAAAATGAGCAGTTCTTC.

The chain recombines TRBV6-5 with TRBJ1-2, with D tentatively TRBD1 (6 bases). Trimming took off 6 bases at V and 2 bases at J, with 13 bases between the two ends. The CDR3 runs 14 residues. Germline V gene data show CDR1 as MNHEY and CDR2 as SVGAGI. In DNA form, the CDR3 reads TGTGCCAGCAGAAAGACCGGGACAAACTATGGCTACACCTTC. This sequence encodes CASRKTGTNYGYTF.

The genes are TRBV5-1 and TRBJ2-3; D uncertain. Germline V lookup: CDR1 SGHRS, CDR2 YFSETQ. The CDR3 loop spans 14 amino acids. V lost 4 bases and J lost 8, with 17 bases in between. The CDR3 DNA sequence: TGCGCCAGCAGCAGCGATTATTCCCTAGGTACGCAGTATTTT. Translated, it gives CASSSDYSLGTQYF.

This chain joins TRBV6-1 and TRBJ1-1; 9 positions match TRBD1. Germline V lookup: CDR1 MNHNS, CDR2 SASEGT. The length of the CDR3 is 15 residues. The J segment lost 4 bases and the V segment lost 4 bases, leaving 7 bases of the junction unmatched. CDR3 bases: TGTGCCAGCAGTGTCGGGACAGGGTCGGCCACTGAAGCTTTCTTT. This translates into CASSVGTGSATEAFF.

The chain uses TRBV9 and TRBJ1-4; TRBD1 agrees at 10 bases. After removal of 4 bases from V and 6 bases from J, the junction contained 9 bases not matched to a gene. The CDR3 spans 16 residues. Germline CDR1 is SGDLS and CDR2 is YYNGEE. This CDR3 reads CASSISRDRGDEKLFF. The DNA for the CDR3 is TGTGCCAGCAGCATAAGCCGGGACAGGGGCGATGAAAAACTGTTTTTT.

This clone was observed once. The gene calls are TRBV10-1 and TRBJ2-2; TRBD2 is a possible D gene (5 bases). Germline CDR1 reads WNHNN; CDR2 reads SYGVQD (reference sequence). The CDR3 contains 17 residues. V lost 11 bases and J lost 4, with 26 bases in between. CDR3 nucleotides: TGCGCCCTTTGGGGAGATGCGGACGTATCGACCACCGGGGAGCTGTTTTTT. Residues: CALWGDADVSTTGELFF.

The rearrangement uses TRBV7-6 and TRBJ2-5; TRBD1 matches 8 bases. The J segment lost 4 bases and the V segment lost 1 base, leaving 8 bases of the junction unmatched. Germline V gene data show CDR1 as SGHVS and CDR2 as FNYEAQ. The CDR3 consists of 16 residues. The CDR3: CASSLGVRGLGETQYF. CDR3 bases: TGTGCCAGCAGCTTAGGGGTCAGGGGGCTGGGAGAGACCCAGTACTTC.

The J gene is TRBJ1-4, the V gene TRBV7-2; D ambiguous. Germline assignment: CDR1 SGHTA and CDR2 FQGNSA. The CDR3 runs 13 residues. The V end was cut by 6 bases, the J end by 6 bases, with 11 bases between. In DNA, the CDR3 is TGTGCCAGCAGACGCACTCAGGATGAAAAACTGTTTTTT. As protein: CASRRTQDEKLFF.

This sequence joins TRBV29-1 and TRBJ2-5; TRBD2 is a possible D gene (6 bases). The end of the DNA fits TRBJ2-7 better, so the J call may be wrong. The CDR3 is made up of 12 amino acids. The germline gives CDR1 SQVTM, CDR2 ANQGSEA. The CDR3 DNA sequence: TGCAGCGCTGGGACTCGCGACTACGAGCAGTACTTC. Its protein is CSAGTRDYEQYF.

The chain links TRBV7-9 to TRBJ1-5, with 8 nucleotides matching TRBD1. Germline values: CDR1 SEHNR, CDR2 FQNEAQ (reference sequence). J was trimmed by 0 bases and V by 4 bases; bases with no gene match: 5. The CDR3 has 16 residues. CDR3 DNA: TGTGCCAGCAGCTCCGGACAGGGCGATAGCAATCAGCCCCAGCATTTT. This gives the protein CASSSGQGDSNQPQHF.

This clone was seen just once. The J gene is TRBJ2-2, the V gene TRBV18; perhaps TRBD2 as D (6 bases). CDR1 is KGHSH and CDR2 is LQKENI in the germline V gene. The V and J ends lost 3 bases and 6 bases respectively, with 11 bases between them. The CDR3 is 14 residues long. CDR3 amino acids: CASSPPAGPGELFF. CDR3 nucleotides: TGTGCCAGCTCACCTCCAGCGGGCCCCGGGGAGCTGTTTTTT.

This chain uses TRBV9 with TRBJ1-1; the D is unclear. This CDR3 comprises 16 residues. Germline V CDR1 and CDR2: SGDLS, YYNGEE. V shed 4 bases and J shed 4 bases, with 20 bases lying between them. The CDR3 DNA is TGTGCCAGCAGCCCCCCCCAGTATTCGCGAGGCACTGAAGCTTTCTTT. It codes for CASSPPQYSRGTEAFF.

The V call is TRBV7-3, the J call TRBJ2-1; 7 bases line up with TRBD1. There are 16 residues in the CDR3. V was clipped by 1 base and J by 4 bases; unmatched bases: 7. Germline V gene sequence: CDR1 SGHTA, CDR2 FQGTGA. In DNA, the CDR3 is TGTGCCAGCAGCTTAAGGGCCGGGACAGAGTACAATGAGCAGTTCTTC. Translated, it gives CASSLRAGTEYNEQFF.

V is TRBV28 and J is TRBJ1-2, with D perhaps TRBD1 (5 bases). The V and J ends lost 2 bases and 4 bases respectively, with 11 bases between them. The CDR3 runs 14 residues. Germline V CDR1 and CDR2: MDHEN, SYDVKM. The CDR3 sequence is CASSLRAQAYGYTF. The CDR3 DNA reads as TGTGCCAGCAGTTTAAGAGCACAGGCCTATGGCTACACCTTC.